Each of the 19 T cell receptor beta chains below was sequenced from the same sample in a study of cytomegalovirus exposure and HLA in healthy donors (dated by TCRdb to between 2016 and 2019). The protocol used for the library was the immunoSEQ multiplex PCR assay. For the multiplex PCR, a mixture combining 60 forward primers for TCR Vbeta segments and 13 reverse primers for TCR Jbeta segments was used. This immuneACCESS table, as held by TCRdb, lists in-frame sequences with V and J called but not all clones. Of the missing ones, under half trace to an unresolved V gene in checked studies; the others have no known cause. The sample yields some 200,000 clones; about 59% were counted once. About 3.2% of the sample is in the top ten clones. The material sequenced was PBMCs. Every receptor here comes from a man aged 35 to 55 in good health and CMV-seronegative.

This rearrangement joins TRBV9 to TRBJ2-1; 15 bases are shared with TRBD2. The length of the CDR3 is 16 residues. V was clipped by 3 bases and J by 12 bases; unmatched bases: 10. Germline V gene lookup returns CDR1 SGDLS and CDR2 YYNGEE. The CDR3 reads CASSGSGTSGRSGQFF. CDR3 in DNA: TGTGCCAGCAGCGGGTCCGGGACTAGCGGGAGGTCGGGGCAGTTCTTC. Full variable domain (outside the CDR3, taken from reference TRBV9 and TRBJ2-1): DSGVTQTPKHLITATGQRVTLRCSPRSGDLSVYWYQQSLDQGLQFLIQYYNGEERAKGNILERFSAQQFPDLHSELNLSSLELGDSALYFCASSGSGTSGRSGQFFGPGTRLTVL.

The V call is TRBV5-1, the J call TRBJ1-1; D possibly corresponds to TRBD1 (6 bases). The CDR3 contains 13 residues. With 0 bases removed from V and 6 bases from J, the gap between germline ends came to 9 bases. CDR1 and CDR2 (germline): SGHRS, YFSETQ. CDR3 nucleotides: TGCGCCAGCAGCTTGGTGACAGGCCCTGAAGCTTTCTTT. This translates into CASSLVTGPEAFF.

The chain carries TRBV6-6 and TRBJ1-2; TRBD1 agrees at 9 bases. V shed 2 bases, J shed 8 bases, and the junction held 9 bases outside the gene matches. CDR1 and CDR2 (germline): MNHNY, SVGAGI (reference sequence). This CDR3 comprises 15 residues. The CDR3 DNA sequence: TGTGCCAGCAGTTACGTAACCGGGACAGGGAACGGCTACACCTTC. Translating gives CASSYVTGTGNGYTF.

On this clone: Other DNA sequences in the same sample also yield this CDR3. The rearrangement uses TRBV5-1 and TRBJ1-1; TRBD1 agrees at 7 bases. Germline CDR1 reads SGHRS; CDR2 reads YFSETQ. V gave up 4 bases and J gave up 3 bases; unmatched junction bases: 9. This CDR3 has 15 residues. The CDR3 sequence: CASSPQGDGDTEAFF. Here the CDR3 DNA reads TGCGCCAGCAGCCCGCAGGGGGATGGGGACACTGAAGCTTTCTTT.

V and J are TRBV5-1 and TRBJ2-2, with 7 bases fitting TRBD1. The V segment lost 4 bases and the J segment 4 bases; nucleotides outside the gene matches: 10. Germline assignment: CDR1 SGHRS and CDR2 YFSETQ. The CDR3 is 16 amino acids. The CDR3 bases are TGCGCCAGCAGCGGGGGTCGGGACAGCCCCACCGGGGAGCTGTTTTTT. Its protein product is CASSGGRDSPTGELFF. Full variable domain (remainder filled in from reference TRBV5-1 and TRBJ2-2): KAGVTQTPRYLIKTRGQQVTLSCSPISGHRSVSWYQQTPGQGLQFLFEYFSETQRNKGNFPGRFSGRQFSNSRSEMNVSTLELGDSALYLCASSGGRDSPTGELFFGEGSRLTVL.

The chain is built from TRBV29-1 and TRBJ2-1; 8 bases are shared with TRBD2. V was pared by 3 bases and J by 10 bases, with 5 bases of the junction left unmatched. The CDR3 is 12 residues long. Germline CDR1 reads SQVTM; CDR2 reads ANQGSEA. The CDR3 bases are TGCAGCGTTGATACGGGGGGGCGCGAGCAGTTCTTC. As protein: CSVDTGGREQFF.

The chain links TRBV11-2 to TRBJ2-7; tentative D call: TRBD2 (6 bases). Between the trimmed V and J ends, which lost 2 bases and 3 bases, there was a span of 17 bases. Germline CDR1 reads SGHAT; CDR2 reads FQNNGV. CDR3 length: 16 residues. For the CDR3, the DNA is TGTGCCAGCAGCTTACGGGGGTCGACGTCCATCTACGAGCAGTACTTC. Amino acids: CASSLRGSTSIYEQYF.

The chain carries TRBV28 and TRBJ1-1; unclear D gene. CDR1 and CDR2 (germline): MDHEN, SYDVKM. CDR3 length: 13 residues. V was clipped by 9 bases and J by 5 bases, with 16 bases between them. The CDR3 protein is CASWRRDGTEAFF. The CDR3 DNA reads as TGTGCCAGTTGGAGGAGAGACGGAACTGAAGCTTTCTTT.

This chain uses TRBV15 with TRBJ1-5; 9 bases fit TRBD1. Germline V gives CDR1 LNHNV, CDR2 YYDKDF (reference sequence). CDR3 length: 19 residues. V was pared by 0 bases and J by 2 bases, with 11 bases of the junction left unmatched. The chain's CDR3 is CATSRDAQGARRGNQPQHF. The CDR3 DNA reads TGTGCCACCAGCAGAGACGCACAGGGGGCGCGGAGGGGCAATCAGCCCCAGCATTTT. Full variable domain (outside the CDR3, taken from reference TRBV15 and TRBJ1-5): DAMVIQNPRYQVTQFGKPVTLSCSQTLNHNVMYWYQQKSSQAPKLLFHYYDKDFNNEADTPDNFQSRRPNTSFCFLDIRSPGLGDTAMYLCATSRDAQGARRGNQPQHFGDGTRLSIL.

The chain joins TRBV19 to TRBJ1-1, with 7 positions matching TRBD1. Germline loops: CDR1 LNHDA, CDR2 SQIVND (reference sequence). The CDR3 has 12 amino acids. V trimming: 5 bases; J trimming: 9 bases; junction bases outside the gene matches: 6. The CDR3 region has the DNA TGTGCCAGTAGTGGTGCAGGGGGTAAAGCTTTCTTT. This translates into CASSGAGGKAFF.

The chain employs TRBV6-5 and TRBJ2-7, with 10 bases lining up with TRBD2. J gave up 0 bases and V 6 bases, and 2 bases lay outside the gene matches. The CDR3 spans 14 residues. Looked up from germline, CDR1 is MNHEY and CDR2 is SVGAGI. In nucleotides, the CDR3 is TGTGCCAGCAGAAAGCGGGAGGGCTCCTACGAGCAGTACTTC. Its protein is CASRKREGSYEQYF.

The chain's CDR3 is CASSTYGGTGELFF. CDR3 in DNA: TGTGCCAGCAGCACATACGGGGGCACCGGGGAGCTGTTTTTT. The chain carries TRBV11-3 and TRBJ2-2; perhaps TRBD2 as D (6 bases). Germline CDR1 SGHNT, CDR2 YENEEA. CDR3 size: 14 residues. The germline V and J ends were trimmed by 5 bases and 4 bases, with 11 bases remaining between them.

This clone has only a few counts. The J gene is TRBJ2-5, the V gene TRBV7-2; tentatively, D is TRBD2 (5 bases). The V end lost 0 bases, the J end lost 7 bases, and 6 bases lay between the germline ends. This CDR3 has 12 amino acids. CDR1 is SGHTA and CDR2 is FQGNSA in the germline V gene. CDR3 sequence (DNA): TGTGCCAGCAGCTTAGCGGGAGCGACCCAGTACTTC. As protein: CASSLAGATQYF. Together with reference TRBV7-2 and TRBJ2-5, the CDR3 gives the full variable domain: GAGVSQSPSNKVTEKGKDVELRCDPISGHTALYWYRQSLGQGLEFLIYFQGNSAPDKSGLPSDRFSAERTGGSVSTLTIQRTQQEDSAVYLCASSLAGATQYFGPGTRLLVL.

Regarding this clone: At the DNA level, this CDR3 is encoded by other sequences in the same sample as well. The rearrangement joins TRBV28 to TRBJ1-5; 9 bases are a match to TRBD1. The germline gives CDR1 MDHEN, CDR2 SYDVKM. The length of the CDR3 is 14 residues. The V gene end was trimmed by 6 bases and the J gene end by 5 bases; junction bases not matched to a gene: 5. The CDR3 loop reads CASSPTGGHQPQHF. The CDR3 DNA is TGTGCCAGCAGCCCCACAGGGGGCCATCAGCCCCAGCATTTT.

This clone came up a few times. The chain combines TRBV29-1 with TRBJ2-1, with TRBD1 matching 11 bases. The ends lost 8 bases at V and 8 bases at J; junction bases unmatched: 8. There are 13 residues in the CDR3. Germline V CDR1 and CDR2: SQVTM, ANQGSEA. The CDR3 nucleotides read TGCAGCACAAGGACAGGGGGCAGCTATGAGCAGTTCTTC. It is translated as CSTRTGGSYEQFF.

CDR3 sequence reads: CASSTGTGGRAEAFF. The CDR3 DNA reads as TGTGCCAGTTCTACCGGGACAGGGGGTAGGGCTGAAGCTTTCTTT. J is TRBJ1-1 and V is TRBV19; 11 bases line up with TRBD1. J gave up 6 bases and V 8 bases, and 11 bases lay outside the gene matches. This CDR3 is built from 15 residues. Germline CDR1 is LNHDA and CDR2 is SQIVND (reference sequence).

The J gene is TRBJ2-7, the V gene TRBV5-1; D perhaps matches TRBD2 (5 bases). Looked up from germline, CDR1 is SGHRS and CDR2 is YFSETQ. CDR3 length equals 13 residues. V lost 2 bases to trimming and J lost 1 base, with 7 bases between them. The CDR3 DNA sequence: TGCGCCAGCAGCTTCGGGGTTTCCTACGAGCAGTACTTC. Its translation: CASSFGVSYEQYF.

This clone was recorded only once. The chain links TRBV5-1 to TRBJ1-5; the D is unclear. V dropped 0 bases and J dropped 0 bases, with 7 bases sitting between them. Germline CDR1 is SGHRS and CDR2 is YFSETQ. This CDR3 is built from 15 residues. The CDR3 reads CASSLEGGSNQPQHF. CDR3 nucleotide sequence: TGCGCCAGCAGCTTGGAGGGAGGTAGCAATCAGCCCCAGCATTTT.

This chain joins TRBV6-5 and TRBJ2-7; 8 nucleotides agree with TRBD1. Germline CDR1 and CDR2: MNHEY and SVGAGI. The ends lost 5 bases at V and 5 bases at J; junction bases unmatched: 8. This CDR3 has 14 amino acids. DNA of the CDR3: TGTGCCAGCAGTAGGTCGGCAGGGGGCAACGAGCAGTACTTC. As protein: CASSRSAGGNEQYF.